This TCR beta chain was identified in a study of glioma-infiltrating T cells after dendritic cell vaccination (dated by TCRdb to about 2016). Regarding the complete study: Of the roughly 15 glioblastoma patients in the cohort, all drawn from Phase I and II dendritic cell vaccination trials, 9 were newly diagnosed and 6 had recurrent disease. The vaccine consisted of monocyte-derived dendritic cells cultured seven days with IL-4 and GM-CSF, then pulsed overnight with autologous tumor lysate. Survival after dendritic cell vaccination was correlated with TCR sequencing metrics such as TIL content and the overlap between tumor and blood repertoires. In glioblastoma patients vaccinated with dendritic cells, deep sequencing of TCR beta CDR3 regions served to measure tumor-infiltrating lymphocyte content and to compare repertoires between tumor and blood. Each patient got three intradermal injections of the dendritic cell vaccine, spaced at biweekly intervals, in the arm below the axilla. Between 2003 and 2012, the patients were given dendritic cell vaccination pulsed with autologous tumor lysate.

TCRB CDR3 regions were amplified from 2 ug genomic DNA, or all available DNA if less, using the immunoSEQ assay. The multiplex PCR relied on 60 forward primers for TCR V beta segments and 13 reverse primers for J beta segments. Synthetic control templates were spiked into each sample at limiting dilution to estimate reads per starting template. The Illumina HiSeq System generated 87 bp sequencing reads. For the original study's pipeline: To remove PCR and sequencing errors, closely related sequences were merged with a nearest neighbor algorithm. TCR overlap was measured as the percentage of unique tumor TCR beta sequences also present in the same patient's peripheral blood. Imported from immuneACCESS, the table was reduced by TCRdb to in-frame sequences with V and J called. These copies leave out some clones; in studies compared against another copy, an unresolved V gene accounts for under half, and the cause of the remainder is not known. V, J and clone size are taken as reported in that table, and D and trimming were inferred from the DNA itself. The sample records around 89,000 clones, over 75% of which are singletons. The ten largest clones represent roughly 14% of the sample.

From V the trimming removes 2 bases and from J it removes 3 bases, while the gene matches leave 4 bases of the junction unaccounted for. The CDR3 covers 15 residues, taking in both the cysteine and the phenylalanine. Left in the record is the CDR3 DNA by itself, 45 bases read in frame from the first base. From a lookup of the germline V gene, CDR1 and CDR2 are SGHDT and YYEEEE. Beyond this particular receptor, the publication reports: The TCR overlap response model with three groups was called speculative and said to need prospective validation. The cohort was small and heterogeneous, few patients had complete blood and tumor sets, and even fewer had initial-recurrent tumor pairs. No direct relationship between TCR clonality and survival was found, suggesting a diverse polyclonal response may matter. Longer time to progression and overall survival after dendritic cell vaccination were predicted by higher estimated pretreatment TIL content.

Patients were selected for having adequate residual fresh-frozen tumor tissue and more than two years of available survival data. Molecular status otherwise varied across the glioblastoma patients, but none of them carried an isocitrate dehydrogenase mutation. PBMC were collected before vaccination, two weeks after the third vaccination, and at tumor progression if tumor progression occurred. The Qiagen DNeasy Blood extraction Kit was used for extraction of genomic DNA. The count of this clone is one. Which antigen it targets is not known. No base quality values were provided; no much bigger clone lies one nucleotide off.

This TCR came from a human donor with glioblastoma. This sample comprised blood, obtained before dendritic cell vaccination. This receptor chain uses TRBV5-6 and TRBJ2-7; 11 junctional bases match TRBD2. In nucleotide form, the sequence is TGTGCCAGCAGCTTTATGACTAGCGGGAACTACGAGCAGTACTTC. This codes for CASSFMTSGNYEQYF.